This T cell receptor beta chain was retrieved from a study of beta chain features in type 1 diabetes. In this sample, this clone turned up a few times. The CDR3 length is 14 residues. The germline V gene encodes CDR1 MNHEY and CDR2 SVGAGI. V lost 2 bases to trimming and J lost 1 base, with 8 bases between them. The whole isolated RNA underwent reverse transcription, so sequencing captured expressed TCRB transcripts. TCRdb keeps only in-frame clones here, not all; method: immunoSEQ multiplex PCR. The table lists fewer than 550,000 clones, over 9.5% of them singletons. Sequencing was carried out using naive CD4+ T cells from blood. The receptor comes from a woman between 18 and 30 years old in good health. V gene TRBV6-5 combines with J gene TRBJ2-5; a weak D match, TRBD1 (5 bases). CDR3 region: CASSYRGGQETQYF. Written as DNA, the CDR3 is TGTGCCAGCAGTTACAGGGGCGGCCAAGAGACCCAGTACTTC.